These 19 T cell receptor beta chains share one sample of origin, sequenced in a study of Graves' ophthalmopathy and Graves' hyperthyroidism. Amplification of TCR beta CDR3 regions used RNA transcripts. Scientists carried out first-round RT-PCR using HTBI primers and then a second-round multiplex PCR. A single record per CDR3 protein comes from TCRdb applying MiXCR to the multiplex PCR reads. The data contain 200,000 to 250,000 distinct CDR3 sequences, approximately 21% of them seen just once; the ten biggest clones take up about 46%. Sequencing used peripheral blood. The source of these receptors is a woman aged 45 to 65 with Graves' ophthalmopathy.

The chain couples TRBV12-3 or TRBV12-4 to TRBJ2-7; D remains ambiguous. V was trimmed by 6 bases and J by 0 bases, leaving 9 bases between them. CDR3 length: 13 residues. CDR3 in DNA: TGTGCCAGCAGCTTCGAAAGCTCCTACGAGCAGTACTTC. This gives the protein CASSFESSYEQYF.

There are a few counts of this clonotype. The junction and the germline gene differ at one end; a read error may be behind it. The gene calls are TRBV15 and TRBJ2-2, with D possibly being TRBD2 (5 bases). Per the germline V gene, CDR1 is LNHNV and CDR2 is YYDKDF (reference sequence). CDR3 length: 13 residues. The CDR3 protein is CATSIDGTGELSF. The CDR3 DNA follows: TGTGCCACCAGCATAGATGGCACCGGGGAGCTGTCTTTT.

This clonotype was detected ten times or more. The V and J genes are TRBV30 and TRBJ1-1; D unresolved. V shed 5 bases and J shed 0 bases, with 7 bases lying between them. This CDR3 has 12 amino acids. Germline V lookup: CDR1 GTSNPN, CDR2 SVGIG (reference sequence). CDR3 sequence: CAWDQVNTEAFF. The CDR3 bases are TGTGCCTGGGATCAGGTGAACACTGAAGCTTTCTTT.

This clonotype was detected ten times or more. The chain recombines TRBV3-1 with TRBJ2-2; D perhaps matches TRBD2 (5 bases). CDR3 length: 14 amino acids. Trimming took off 1 base at V and 7 bases at J, with 10 bases between the two ends. Looked up from germline, CDR1 is LGHDT and CDR2 is YNNKEL (reference sequence). This CDR3 is CASSQGRRHGELFF. Written as DNA, the CDR3 is TGTGCCAGCAGCCAAGGGAGGAGGCACGGGGAGCTGTTTTTT.

Many counts were recorded for this clonotype. This chain connects TRBV19 to TRBJ2-4; 12 bases are a match to TRBD2. CDR3 length equals 19 residues. Trimming removed 5 bases from V and 1 base from J; junction bases left unmatched: 12. CDR1 is LNHDA, CDR2 SQIVND, per germline (reference sequence). The CDR3 DNA reads as TGTGCCAGTAGTCCTCGGACTAGCGGGAAGGGTTTGGCCAAAAACATTCAGTACTTC. Translation: CASSPRTSGKGLAKNIQYF.

DNA of the CDR3: TGTGCCAGCAGAGAAGACGTCTCGGGCACTGAAGCTTTCTTT. Encoded protein: CASREDVSGTEAFF. The chain employs TRBV12-3 or TRBV12-4 and TRBJ1-1, with D uncertain. The CDR3 covers 14 residues. V was shortened by 6 bases and J by 4 bases, with 15 bases between the two germline ends.

This chain uses TRBV2 with TRBJ2-5; 7 bases are shared with TRBD1. The trim removed 4 bases at V and 3 bases at J, leaving 8 bases unmatched. The V gene's germline CDR1 is SNHLY and CDR2 FYNNEI. This CDR3 region has 15 residues. The CDR3: CASSAQGVGKETQYF. In DNA, the CDR3 is TGTGCCAGCAGTGCCCAGGGGGTTGGCAAAGAGACCCAGTACTTC.

The sample holds many counts of this clonotype. The CDR3 reads CASSPTGNHSPLHF. CDR3 sequence (DNA): TGTGCCAGCAGCCCGACAGGGAATCATTCACCCCTCCACTTT. This sequence joins TRBV28 and TRBJ1-6; TRBD1 agrees at 7 bases. This CDR3 has 14 residues. The V segment lost 6 bases and the J segment 8 bases; nucleotides outside the gene matches: 7. The germline gives CDR1 MDHEN, CDR2 SYDVKM.

The table lists this clonotype with a count of one. The chain joins TRBV29-1 to TRBJ2-5, with 12 bases aligning to TRBD1. The CDR3 extends over 15 amino acids. Trimming took 6 bases from V and 5 from J; bases not matched to a gene: 10. From germline, CDR1 is SQVTM and CDR2 ANQGSEA. CDR3 residues: CSVEGGTGGGETQYF. The CDR3 DNA is TGCAGCGTGGAGGGCGGGACAGGGGGCGGTGAGACCCAGTACTTC.

This clonotype was seen ten or more times. The chain links TRBV10-3 to TRBJ1-5, with TRBD1 as a possible D gene (6 bases). The germline V gene has CDR1 ENHRY and CDR2 SYGVKD. Trimming pared 4 bases from V and 2 bases from J, leaving 12 bases between. The CDR3 length is 15 residues. CDR3 sequence reads: CAISAPGEGNQPQHF. The CDR3 region has the DNA TGTGCCATCAGTGCCCCAGGGGAGGGCAATCAGCCCCAGCATTTT.

In its sample, this clonotype was seen once. V gene TRBV6-1 combines with J gene TRBJ2-7, with D unresolved. Germline values: CDR1 MNHNS, CDR2 SASEGT. Trimming removed 8 bases at V and 4 bases at J, with 12 bases between. CDR3 size: 12 residues. The CDR3 protein is CASSYLRYEQYF. In DNA, the CDR3 is TGTGCCAGCTCCTACTTGAGGTACGAGCAGTACTTC.

The genes are TRBV27 and TRBJ2-7, with D possibly called TRBD1 or TRBD2 (7 bases each). The CDR3 loop spans 15 amino acids. The V end was cut by 6 bases, the J end by 2 bases, with 17 bases between. Germline loops: CDR1 MNHEY, CDR2 SMNVEV (reference sequence). The CDR3 nucleotides read TGTGCCAGCAGGTGGGGCCAGGGGGGGACCTACGAGCAGTACTTC. This encodes CASRWGQGGTYEQYF.

The chain combines TRBV9 with TRBJ1-1; D might be TRBD1 (5 bases). V lost 8 bases, J lost 2 bases, and 19 bases lay in between. The germline gives CDR1 SGDLS, CDR2 YYNGEE. The CDR3 contains 15 residues. The CDR3 DNA follows: TGTGCCAGTCCCAAGGGCAGGGCAGAAAACACTGAAGCTTTCTTT. It is translated as CASPKGRAENTEAFF.

This clonotype has ten or more counts. This chain links TRBV3-1 with TRBJ1-1, with D uncertain. The CDR3 is made up of 15 amino acids. The germline V and J ends were trimmed by 3 bases and 3 bases, with 14 bases remaining between them. The germline V gene has CDR1 LGHDT and CDR2 YNNKEL (reference sequence). CDR3 sequence: CASSQFSGMDTEAFF. CDR3 bases: TGTGCCAGCAGCCAGTTCTCGGGTATGGACACTGAAGCTTTCTTT.

This clonotype was picked up many times. The chain combines TRBV30 with TRBJ1-1; TRBD1 might be the D (5 bases). The CDR3 is 16 amino acids. With 1 base removed from V and 0 bases from J, the gap between germline ends came to 15 bases. Germline V gives CDR1 GTSNPN, CDR2 SVGIG (reference sequence). The CDR3 spells CAWSEGSGRMNTEAFF. For the CDR3, the DNA is TGTGCCTGGAGTGAGGGGTCCGGACGGATGAACACTGAAGCTTTCTTT.

This clonotype was recorded a few times. The chain uses TRBV5-1 and TRBJ1-6; maybe TRBD1 (5 bases). The ends were cut back, 3 bases at V and 5 bases at J, with 12 bases in the middle. The CDR3 extends over 15 amino acids. Germline V lookup: CDR1 SGHRS, CDR2 YFSETQ. Here the CDR3 DNA reads TGCGCCAGCAGCTCGCCGGGACTAGATAATTCACCCCTCCACTTT. Its translation is CASSSPGLDNSPLHF.

This clonotype was recorded at least ten times. The V call is TRBV30, the J call TRBJ1-5, with a weak D call TRBD1 (5 bases). The CDR3 covers 14 residues. The V end lost 2 bases, the J end lost 4 bases, and 12 bases lay between the germline ends. Germline CDR1 GTSNPN, CDR2 SVGIG (reference sequence). The CDR3 loop reads CAWSRTGGNQPQHF. The CDR3 nucleotides are TGTGCCTGGAGTAGGACCGGGGGAAATCAGCCCCAGCATTTT.

This clonotype was recorded many times. V usage is TRBV5-6 and J usage is TRBJ2-2; TRBD1 or TRBD2 may be the D gene (5 bases each). Trimming removed 3 bases from V and 4 bases from J, with 13 bases in between. Germline CDR1 and CDR2: SGHDT and YYEEEE. The CDR3 consists of 15 residues. CDR3 sequence: CASSSQGRITGELFF. In DNA form, the CDR3 reads TGTGCCAGCAGCTCCCAGGGACGGATCACCGGGGAGCTGTTTTTT.

Many counts were recorded for this clonotype. This chain links TRBV20-1 with TRBJ2-5, with D perhaps TRBD1 (6 bases). Germline CDR1 DFQATT, CDR2 SNEGSKA (reference sequence). V was clipped by 6 bases and J by 4 bases, with 18 bases between them. The CDR3 covers 14 residues. For the CDR3, the DNA is TGCAGTGCGGAACAGGGAAAGGGAGTAGAGACCCAGTACTTC. This codes for CSAEQGKGVETQYF.